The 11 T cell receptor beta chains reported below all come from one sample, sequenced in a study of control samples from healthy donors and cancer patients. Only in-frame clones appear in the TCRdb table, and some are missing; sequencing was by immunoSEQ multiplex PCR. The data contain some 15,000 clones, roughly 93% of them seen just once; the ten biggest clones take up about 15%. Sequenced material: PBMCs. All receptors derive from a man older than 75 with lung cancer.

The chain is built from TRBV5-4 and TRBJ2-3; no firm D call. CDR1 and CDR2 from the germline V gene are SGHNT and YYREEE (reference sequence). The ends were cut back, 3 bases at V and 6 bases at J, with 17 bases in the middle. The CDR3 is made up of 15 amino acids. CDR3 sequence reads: CASSSRPDPTDTQYF. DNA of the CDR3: TGTGCCAGCAGCTCACGTCCTGACCCCACCGATACGCAGTATTTT.

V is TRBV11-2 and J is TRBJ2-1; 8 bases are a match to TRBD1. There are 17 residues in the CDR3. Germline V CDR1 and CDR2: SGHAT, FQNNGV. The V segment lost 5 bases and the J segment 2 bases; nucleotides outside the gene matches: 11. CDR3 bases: TGTGCCAGCAGCAGCCCGGGACAGGCCTGGCCCTACAATGAGCAGTTCTTC. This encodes CASSSPGQAWPYNEQFF.

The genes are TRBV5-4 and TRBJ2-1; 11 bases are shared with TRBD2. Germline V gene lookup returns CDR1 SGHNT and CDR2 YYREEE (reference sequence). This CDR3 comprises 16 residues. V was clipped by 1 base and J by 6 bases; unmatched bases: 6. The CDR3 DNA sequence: TGTGCCAGCAGCTTGTCTAGCGGGGGGCCTACCAATGAGCAGTTCTTC. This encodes CASSLSSGGPTNEQFF.

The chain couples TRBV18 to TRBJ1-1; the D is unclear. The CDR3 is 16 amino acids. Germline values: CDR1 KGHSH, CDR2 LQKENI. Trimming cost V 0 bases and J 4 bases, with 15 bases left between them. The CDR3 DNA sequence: TGTGCCAGCTCACCACCGGGCGCTCGGGCGGGCACTGAAGCTTTCTTT. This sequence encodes CASSPPGARAGTEAFF. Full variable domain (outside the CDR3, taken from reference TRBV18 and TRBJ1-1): NAGVMQNPRHLVRRRGQEARLRCSPMKGHSHVYWYRQLPEEGLKFMVYLQKENIIDESGMPKERFSAEFPKEGPSILRIQQVVRGDSAAYFCASSPPGARAGTEAFFGQGTRLTVV.

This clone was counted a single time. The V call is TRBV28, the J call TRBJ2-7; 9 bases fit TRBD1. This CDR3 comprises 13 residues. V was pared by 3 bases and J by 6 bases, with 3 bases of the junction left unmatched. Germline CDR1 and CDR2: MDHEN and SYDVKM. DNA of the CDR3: TGTGCCAGCAGTTTGGGACAGGGTGGCGAGCAGTACGTC. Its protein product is CASSLGQGGEQYV.

CDR3 coding DNA: TGCGCCAGCAGCTTGGAAGGGGGTGTGTACAATGAGCAGTTCTTC. As protein: CASSLEGGVYNEQFF. The chain carries TRBV5-1 and TRBJ2-1, with D possibly being TRBD1 (6 bases). The CDR3 runs to 15 residues. Germline V lookup: CDR1 SGHRS, CDR2 YFSETQ. V was pared by 0 bases and J by 4 bases, with 11 bases between.

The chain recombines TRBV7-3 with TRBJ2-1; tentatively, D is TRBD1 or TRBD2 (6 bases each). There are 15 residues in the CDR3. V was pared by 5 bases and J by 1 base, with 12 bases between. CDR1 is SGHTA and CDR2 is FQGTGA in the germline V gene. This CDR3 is CASSPTGASYNEQFF. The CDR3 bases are TGTGCCAGCAGCCCCACGGGGGCTTCCTACAATGAGCAGTTCTTC.

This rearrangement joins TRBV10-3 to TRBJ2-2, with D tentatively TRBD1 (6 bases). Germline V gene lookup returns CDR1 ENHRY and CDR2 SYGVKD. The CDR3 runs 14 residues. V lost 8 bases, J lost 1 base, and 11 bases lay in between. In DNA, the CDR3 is TGTGCCATCCGGGAACAGGGGAACACCGGGGAGCTGTTTTTT. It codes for CAIREQGNTGELFF.

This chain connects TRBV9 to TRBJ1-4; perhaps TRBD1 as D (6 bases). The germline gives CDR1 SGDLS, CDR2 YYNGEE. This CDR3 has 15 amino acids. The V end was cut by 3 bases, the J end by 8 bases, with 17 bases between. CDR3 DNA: TGTGCCAGCAGCGAGGGGGGAACAGCCAGGGAAAAACTGTTTTTT. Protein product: CASSEGGTAREKLFF.

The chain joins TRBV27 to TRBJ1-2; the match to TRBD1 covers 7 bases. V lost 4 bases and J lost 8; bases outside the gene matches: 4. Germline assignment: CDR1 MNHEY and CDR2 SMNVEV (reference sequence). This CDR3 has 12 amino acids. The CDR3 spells CASSSQGGGYTF. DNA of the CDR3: TGTGCCAGCAGTTCCCAGGGGGGAGGCTACACCTTC.

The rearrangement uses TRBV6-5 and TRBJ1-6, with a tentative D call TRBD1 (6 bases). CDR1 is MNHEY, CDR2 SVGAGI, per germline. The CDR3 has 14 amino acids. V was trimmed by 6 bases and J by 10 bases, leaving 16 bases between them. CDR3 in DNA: TGTGCCAGCAGGGATTTACAGGGTAGCTCACCCCTCCACTTT. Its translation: CASRDLQGSSPLHF.